One sample yielded the 17 T cell receptor beta chains listed below, sequenced in a study of T cell repertoires in cytomegalovirus infection. Their specific antigens are unknown. Each CDR3 protein is one row after TCRdb ran MiXCR on the reads. Among some 310,000 distinct CDR3 sequences listed, 25% were seen once. This sample comprised cultured PBMCs, obtained from culture after CMV antigen stimulation. The origin of the receptors is a human donor in good health (CMV status not recorded). Some clones in this sample may be carry-over from other donors' samples.

The genes are TRBV19 and TRBJ1-4; a weak D match, TRBD1 (6 bases). Per germline, CDR1 LNHDA and CDR2 SQIVND (reference sequence). V was pared by 6 bases and J by 5 bases, with 13 bases between. The CDR3 totals 14 residues. The DNA for the CDR3 is TGTGCCAGTAGGCCCGGACAGAAGAATGAAAAACTGTTTTTT. Residues: CASRPGQKNEKLFF.

The chain combines TRBV3-1 with TRBJ1-2, with D possibly matching TRBD1 (6 bases). The CDR3 has 16 amino acids. Germline assignment: CDR1 LGHDT and CDR2 YNNKEL (reference sequence). Trimming stripped 3 bases from V and 3 bases from J, with 17 bases between. CDR3 amino acids: CASSQNPTGRDYGYTF. CDR3 DNA: TGTGCCAGCAGCCAGAACCCAACAGGGCGGGACTATGGCTACACCTTC. The full variable domain, with the rest looked up from reference TRBV3-1 and TRBJ1-2, is DTAVSQTPKYLVTQMGNDKSIKCEQNLGHDTMYWYKQDSKKFLKIMFSYNNKELIINETVPNRFSPKSPDKAHLNLHINSLELGDSAVYFCASSQNPTGRDYGYTFGSGTRLTVV.

The CDR3 loop is CASSLSEAGGAYEQYV. CDR3 DNA sequence: TGTGCCAGCAGCCTAAGTGAGGCAGGGGGCGCGTACGAGCAGTACGTC. The gene calls are TRBV7-2 and TRBJ2-7; 8 bases fit TRBD1. Germline V gene data show CDR1 as SGHTA and CDR2 as FQGNSA. The CDR3 extends over 16 amino acids. After removal of 5 bases from V and 4 bases from J, the junction contained 13 bases not matched to a gene.

This clonotype was observed a few times. The gene calls are TRBV14 and TRBJ2-3; possible D gene TRBD2, 6 bases. The ends were cut back, 1 base at V and 7 bases at J, with 9 bases in the middle. The V gene's germline CDR1 is SGHDN and CDR2 FVKESK. CDR3 length: 13 amino acids. This CDR3 is CASSQVGTHTQYF. Written as DNA, the CDR3 is TGTGCCAGCAGCCAAGTCGGGACTCATACGCAGTATTTT.

This clonotype was counted a single time. V gene TRBV6-2 or TRBV6-3 combines with J gene TRBJ1-5; D is unclear. V was pared by 1 base and J by 4 bases, with 11 bases between. The length of the CDR3 is 15 residues. Germline V gene lookup returns CDR1 MNHEY and CDR2 SVGEGT. CDR3 sequence: CASSYYWSANQPQHF. The CDR3 DNA reads as TGTGCCAGCAGTTACTACTGGTCAGCGAATCAGCCCCAGCATTTT.

The chain combines TRBV5-4 with TRBJ1-1, with 7 bases fitting TRBD1. The CDR3 loop spans 10 amino acids. J gave up 8 bases and V 9 bases, and 4 bases lay outside the gene matches. Germline values: CDR1 SGHNT, CDR2 YYREEE (reference sequence). DNA for the CDR3: TGTGCCACAGGGGGGTCAGAAGCTTTCTTT. It codes for CATGGSEAFF.

This clonotype was seen a few times. V is TRBV5-1 and J is TRBJ2-7, with 7 bases matching TRBD1. V dropped 3 bases and J dropped 4; count of bases not matched to a gene: 10. Germline-derived CDR1 and CDR2 are SGHRS and YFSETQ. The CDR3 totals 15 residues. The CDR3 nucleotides read TGCGCCAGCAGCTATGATGCTCAGGGGGAGTACGAGCAGTACGTC. It is translated as CASSYDAQGEYEQYV.

This clonotype was seen a handful of times. The V call is TRBV6-6, the J call TRBJ2-7; 8 nucleotides agree with TRBD1. Germline-derived CDR1 and CDR2 are MNHNY and SVGAGI (reference sequence). The CDR3 consists of 13 residues. The junction had 4 bases not matched to a gene; V was cut back by 6 bases and J by 3 bases. This CDR3 reads CASRQTGGYEQYV. CDR3 nucleotides: TGTGCCAGCAGACAAACAGGGGGCTACGAGCAGTACGTC.

In its sample, this clonotype was seen many times. The J gene is TRBJ2-3, the V gene TRBV15; 11 nucleotides line up with TRBD2. Trimming removed 4 bases from V and 0 bases from J; junction bases left unmatched: 9. The CDR3 covers 18 residues. Germline V gene data show CDR1 as LNHNV and CDR2 as YYDKDF (reference sequence). This CDR3 is CATSNLAGGSGSTDTQYF. The CDR3 DNA reads TGTGCCACCAGCAATCTAGCGGGAGGCTCGGGGAGCACAGATACGCAGTATTTT.

The chain links TRBV6-1 to TRBJ2-5, with D hard to call. The CDR3 runs 12 residues. Germline-derived CDR1 and CDR2 are MNHNS and SASEGT. The V and J ends lost 5 bases and 5 bases respectively, with 9 bases between them. The CDR3: CASSRIGETQYF. The DNA of the CDR3 is TGTGCCAGCAGTAGGATCGGGGAGACCCAGTACTTC.

This clonotype was counted only a few times. The chain has TRBV19 and TRBJ2-1, with TRBD2 identical over 7 bases. Trimming removed 6 bases from V and 0 bases from J; junction bases left unmatched: 8. The germline gives CDR1 LNHDA, CDR2 SQIVND (reference sequence). This CDR3 is built from 16 residues. The CDR3 sequence: CASRSLGLPSYNEQFF. The CDR3 region has the DNA TGTGCCAGTAGGTCTCTGGGACTACCCTCCTACAATGAGCAGTTCTTC.

This clonotype was seen a few times. The rearrangement uses TRBV7-9 and TRBJ2-1; the D is unclear. The CDR3 is 15 residues long. Trimming cost V 1 base and J 0 bases, with 7 bases left between them. Germline CDR1 reads SEHNR; CDR2 reads FQNEAQ (reference sequence). Here the CDR3 DNA reads TGTGCCAGCAGCTTAGAGTGGAGCTCCTACAATGAGCAGTTCTTC. As protein: CASSLEWSSYNEQFF.

This clonotype was picked up many times. This chain connects TRBV27 to TRBJ2-2, with 8 bases identical to TRBD1. The CDR3 consists of 16 residues. Looked up from germline, CDR1 is MNHEY and CDR2 is SMNVEV (reference sequence). J gave up 3 bases and V 4 bases, and 7 bases lay outside the gene matches. CDR3 loop: CASSSADREYTGELFF. The CDR3, as DNA: TGTGCCAGCAGTTCCGCGGACAGGGAATACACCGGGGAGCTGTTTTTT.

This clonotype has at least ten counts. The chain is built from TRBV6-1 and TRBJ1-5, with TRBD1 matching 11 bases. Losses at the gene ends were 6 bases for V and 10 bases for J; bases not matched to a gene: 8. The germline V gene has CDR1 MNHNS and CDR2 SASEGT. The CDR3 loop spans 14 amino acids. The CDR3 DNA sequence: TGTGCCAGCAGGTCGGACAGGGGGCTTTCACCCCAGCATTTT. Its protein product is CASRSDRGLSPQHF.

This sequence joins TRBV5-1 and TRBJ2-6; unclear D gene. The V end was cut by 4 bases, the J end by 0 bases, with 11 bases between. Germline values: CDR1 SGHRS, CDR2 YFSETQ. This CDR3 has 16 residues. As DNA, the CDR3 is TGCGCCAGCAGCCTGCCAAGGAGCTCTGGGGCCAACGTCCTGACTTTC. As protein: CASSLPRSSGANVLTF.

The V and J genes are TRBV25-1 and TRBJ2-3; D call uncertain. There are 13 residues in the CDR3. V dropped 7 bases and J dropped 6 bases, with 14 bases sitting between them. The germline V gene has CDR1 MGHDK and CDR2 SYGVNS. CDR3 residues: CASIFSGSDTQYF. Here the CDR3 DNA reads TGTGCCAGCATCTTCTCGGGTTCGGATACGCAGTATTTT.

V is TRBV7-8 and J is TRBJ2-5; possible D gene TRBD2, 6 bases. V was clipped by 5 bases and J by 0 bases, with 10 bases between them. This CDR3 is built from 14 residues. In germline, CDR1 is SGHVS, CDR2 FQNEAQ. As DNA, the CDR3 is TGTGCCAGCAGCGCTCGGACTAACCAAGAGACCCAGTACTTC. It codes for CASSARTNQETQYF.